A single sample is the source of the 14 T cell receptor beta chains below, sequenced in a study of patients and donors after allogeneic stem cell transplantation. TCRdb independently ran MiXCR on the RT-PCR reads; one entry per CDR3 protein. Of some 1,800 distinct CDR3 sequences detected, around a fifth appear once; the ten largest clones hold over 10%. The sequenced sample consisted of blood, either unsorted or a sorted T cell fraction (not recorded which). The receptors stem from a human donor who was either an allogeneic HSCT recipient or a stem cell or donor lymphocyte infusion donor (not recorded which). It is not recorded whose cells these are; they may come from a transplant donor.

V usage is TRBV7-2 and J usage is TRBJ2-5; perhaps TRBD1 as D (5 bases). V was clipped by 4 bases and J by 2 bases, with 8 bases between them. The CDR3 runs to 13 residues. Germline CDR1 and CDR2: SGHTA and FQGNSA. CDR3 coding DNA: TGTGCCAGCAGCTCCGACAGACAAGAGACCCAGTACTTC. Translation gives CASSSDRQETQYF.

By proportion, this clonotype is large. This sequence joins TRBV30 and TRBJ2-5; D unclear. Germline lookup yields CDR1 GTSNPN and CDR2 SVGIG (reference sequence). The length of the CDR3 is 11 residues. V was pared by 1 base and J by 2 bases, with 2 bases between. In DNA form, the CDR3 reads TGTGCCTGGAGTGATCAAGAGACCCAGTACTTC. Residues: CAWSDQETQYF.

This clonotype was counted between two and nine times. The chain links TRBV7-2 to TRBJ1-6, with D possibly matching TRBD1 (6 bases). This CDR3 region has 13 residues. Trimming shortened V by 8 bases and J by 5 bases, and 10 bases separated the two germline ends. From germline, CDR1 is SGHTA and CDR2 FQGNSA. CDR3: CASRGADNSPLHF. CDR3 DNA sequence: TGTGCCAGCCGGGGGGCTGATAATTCACCCCTCCACTTT. Using reference TRBV7-2 and TRBJ1-6 for the parts outside the CDR3, the full variable domain is GAGVSQSPSNKVTEKGKDVELRCDPISGHTALYWYRQSLGQGLEFLIYFQGNSAPDKSGLPSDRFSAERTGGSVSTLTIQRTQQEDSAVYLCASRGADNSPLHFGNGTRLTVT.

The table lists this clonotype with a few counts. The V and J genes are TRBV7-2 and TRBJ1-1; D remains ambiguous. V was trimmed by 0 bases and J by 0 bases, leaving 8 bases between them. The germline gives CDR1 SGHTA, CDR2 FQGNSA. This CDR3 contains 15 residues. The CDR3 loop is CASSLAAGLNTEAFF. The CDR3 DNA reads TGTGCCAGCAGCTTAGCGGCAGGCTTGAACACTGAAGCTTTCTTT.

This clonotype is termed large. The chain recombines TRBV29-1 with TRBJ2-6; D uncertain. Germline CDR1 SQVTM, CDR2 ANQGSEA. The length of the CDR3 is 15 residues. V was pared by 5 bases and J by 0 bases, with 11 bases between. The CDR3 DNA reads TGCAGCGTTAGTCGAGAATACTCTGGGGCCAACGTCCTGACTTTC. Its translation is CSVSREYSGANVLTF.

The rearrangement joins TRBV30 to TRBJ2-3; D gene uncertain. From germline, CDR1 is GTSNPN and CDR2 SVGIG (reference sequence). The V end lost 1 base, the J end lost 6 bases, and 2 bases lay between the germline ends. The CDR3 is made up of 10 amino acids. For the CDR3, the DNA is TGTGCCTGGAGTGGTGATACGCAGTATTTT. The encoded protein is CAWSGDTQYF.

In its sample, this clonotype was seen a few times. V is TRBV5-1 and J is TRBJ2-7; a possible D gene is TRBD2 (6 bases). V lost 0 bases and J 4 bases, leaving 14 bases between the germline ends. The CDR3 contains 15 residues. Looked up from germline, CDR1 is SGHRS and CDR2 is YFSETQ. This CDR3 is CASSLDTGTSYEQYF. CDR3 bases: TGCGCCAGCAGCTTGGATACCGGGACTTCGTACGAGCAGTACTTC.

This chain links TRBV9 with TRBJ2-7; 7 bases line up with TRBD2. CDR3 length: 15 amino acids. Germline values: CDR1 SGDLS, CDR2 YYNGEE. After removal of 3 bases from V and 3 bases from J, the junction contained 9 bases not matched to a gene. CDR3 region: CASSASSGPVYEQYF. The CDR3 bases are TGTGCCAGCAGCGCCTCTAGCGGCCCTGTCTACGAGCAGTACTTC.

In this sample, this clonotype turned up a few times. V is TRBV30 and J is TRBJ1-2; weak D call: TRBD1 (5 bases). The germline V and J ends were trimmed by 5 bases and 4 bases, with 14 bases remaining between them. CDR1 is GTSNPN and CDR2 is SVGIG in the germline V gene (reference sequence). The CDR3 is made up of 13 amino acids. The CDR3 loop reads CAWLPFGGYGYTF. The CDR3 bases are TGTGCCTGGCTTCCCTTTGGGGGCTATGGCTACACCTTC.

This clonotype turned up a few times. The DNA for the CDR3 is TGTGCCAGCAGCAATGGGGATGAGCAGTTCTTC. Protein product: CASSNGDEQFF. This chain links TRBV12-3 or TRBV12-4 with TRBJ2-1; unclear D gene. The CDR3 has 11 amino acids. V was trimmed by 6 bases and J by 8 bases, leaving 8 bases between them.

This clonotype was observed a handful of times. V gene TRBV10-3 combines with J gene TRBJ2-3; D perhaps matches TRBD2 (6 bases). V was pared by 6 bases and J by 3 bases, with 10 bases between. The CDR3 loop spans 13 amino acids. CDR1 ENHRY and CDR2 SYGVKD come from the germline V gene. The CDR3 DNA sequence: TGTGCCATCAGCGTGGGGGGTACAGATACGCAGTATTTT. Protein sequence: CAISVGGTDTQYF.

This clonotype is large by share. The V and J genes are TRBV7-9 and TRBJ2-3; the match to TRBD2 covers 7 bases. Germline CDR1 and CDR2: SEHNR and FQNEAQ (reference sequence). With V trimmed by 4 bases and J by 6 bases, 7 bases remained unmatched. The CDR3 runs 14 residues. The CDR3 is CASSYRTRVDTQYF. CDR3 in DNA: TGTGCCAGCAGCTACCGGACTAGGGTGGATACGCAGTATTTT.

The V call is TRBV6-1, the J call TRBJ2-7; no definite D call. CDR3 length: 12 residues. V was clipped by 5 bases and J by 3 bases, with 8 bases between them. Germline values: CDR1 MNHNS, CDR2 SASEGT. DNA for the CDR3: TGTGCCAGCAGTCCCGGACGCTACGAGCAGTACTTC. Protein: CASSPGRYEQYF.

This clonotype was detected only a few times. The chain is built from TRBV3-1 and TRBJ1-2; TRBD1 agrees at 7 bases. This CDR3 is built from 15 residues. CDR1 and CDR2 (germline): LGHDT, YNNKEL (reference sequence). The trim removed 4 bases at V and 4 bases at J, leaving 9 bases unmatched. The CDR3 nucleotides read TGTGCCAGCAGCCCACGTGACAGGGACTTCTATGGCTACACCTTC. Translated: CASSPRDRDFYGYTF.